One and the same sample provided the 13 T cell receptor beta chains below, sequenced in a study of blood T cell repertoires in COVID-19. Some clones are missing from TCRdb's copy, which holds only in-frame ones; the method was immunoSEQ multiplex PCR. The sample holds hundreds of thousands of clones; about four fifths are singletons and the top ten take about 2.7%. What was sequenced was peripheral blood. The receptor source for this set is a woman aged 40 to 49 with active or convalescent COVID-19.

The rearrangement joins TRBV7-2 to TRBJ1-2, with 9 nucleotides matching TRBD1. V dropped 3 bases and J dropped 2; count of bases not matched to a gene: 1. The CDR3 has 14 residues. Germline values: CDR1 SGHTA, CDR2 FQGNSA. CDR3 DNA sequence: TGTGCCAGCAGCTTCGGACAGGGGAACTATGGCTACACCTTC. Translating gives CASSFGQGNYGYTF.

The rearrangement links TRBV27 to TRBJ1-1; TRBD1 aligns across 9 bases. CDR3 length: 16 residues. The ends lost 3 bases at V and 1 base at J; junction bases unmatched: 6. Germline loops: CDR1 MNHEY, CDR2 SMNVEV (reference sequence). The chain's CDR3 is CASSFGTGIWNTEAFF. DNA of the CDR3: TGTGCCAGCAGTTTCGGGACAGGGATTTGGAACACTGAAGCTTTCTTT.

This chain joins TRBV11-2 and TRBJ2-1; the D gene is possibly TRBD1 (6 bases). V was clipped by 2 bases and J by 8 bases, with 13 bases between them. The CDR3 totals 14 residues. Germline V gene sequence: CDR1 SGHAT, CDR2 FQNNGV. CDR3 in DNA: TGTGCCAGCAGCTTATTAGGGACAAACGATGAGCAGTTCTTC. As protein: CASSLLGTNDEQFF.

The V call is TRBV6-5, the J call TRBJ2-5; perhaps TRBD2 as D (6 bases). The CDR3 covers 12 residues. CDR1 is MNHEY and CDR2 is SVGAGI in the germline V gene. V was clipped by 6 bases and J by 5 bases, with 10 bases between them. CDR3 bases: TGTGCCAGCAGGACACGGGGGGAGACCCAGTACTTC. Translated: CASRTRGETQYF.

This chain links TRBV5-1 with TRBJ2-7; 13 bases are shared with TRBD2. Trimming took 5 bases from V and 0 from J; bases not matched to a gene: 5. The CDR3 contains 16 residues. The V gene's germline CDR1 is SGHRS and CDR2 YFSETQ. CDR3 nucleotide sequence: TGCGCCAGCAGAACGGGACTAGCGGGATACTCCTACGAGCAGTACTTC. Translated: CASRTGLAGYSYEQYF. The whole variable domain, remainder taken from reference TRBV5-1 and TRBJ2-7, is KAGVTQTPRYLIKTRGQQVTLSCSPISGHRSVSWYQQTPGQGLQFLFEYFSETQRNKGNFPGRFSGRQFSNSRSEMNVSTLELGDSALYLCASRTGLAGYSYEQYFGPGTRLTVT.

The chain uses TRBV5-1 and TRBJ2-2, with TRBD2 matching 14 bases. In germline, CDR1 is SGHRS, CDR2 YFSETQ. J gave up 0 bases and V 5 bases, and 3 bases lay outside the gene matches. The CDR3 has 17 amino acids. CDR3 sequence reads: CASRGLAGGANTGELFF. DNA of the CDR3: TGCGCCAGCAGAGGACTAGCGGGGGGCGCGAACACCGGGGAGCTGTTTTTT.

The chain has TRBV9 and TRBJ2-3; 8 nucleotides align to TRBD2. Trimming at V came to 1 base and at J to 3 bases, leaving 4 bases not matched to a gene. Germline CDR1 is SGDLS and CDR2 is YYNGEE. The CDR3 runs to 15 residues. CDR3 protein: CASSVSGGSTDTQYF. CDR3 bases: TGTGCCAGCAGCGTAAGCGGGGGCTCGACAGATACGCAGTATTTT.

V gene TRBV29-1 combines with J gene TRBJ1-2; D remains ambiguous. The CDR3 loop spans 12 amino acids. Germline CDR1 SQVTM, CDR2 ANQGSEA. V was shortened by 4 bases and J by 4 bases, with 10 bases between the two germline ends. Here the CDR3 DNA reads TGCAGCGTTGCTGAACAGAGCTATGGCTACACCTTC. It translates to CSVAEQSYGYTF.

V and J are TRBV19 and TRBJ2-1; 10 bases fit TRBD2. The CDR3 has 14 residues. The V segment lost 7 bases and the J segment 7 bases; nucleotides outside the gene matches: 7. From germline, CDR1 is LNHDA and CDR2 SQIVND (reference sequence). DNA of the CDR3: TGTGCCAGTACCCTAGCGGGAGTAGGTAATGAGCAGTTCTTC. This codes for CASTLAGVGNEQFF.

This rearrangement joins TRBV3-1 (or the pseudogene TRBV3-2) to TRBJ1-4; D is uncertain. V was pared by 3 bases and J by 8 bases, with 4 bases between. The germline V gene has CDR1 LGHDT and CDR2 YNNKEL (reference sequence). This CDR3 has 11 amino acids. CDR3 in DNA: TGTGCCAGCAGCCAGGCCGAAAAACTGTTTTTT. Its protein is CASSQAEKLFF.

The V and J genes are TRBV4-3 and TRBJ2-2; 9 bases line up with TRBD1. The ends lost 3 bases at V and 5 bases at J; junction bases unmatched: 16. The CDR3 has 19 amino acids. In germline, CDR1 is LGHNA, CDR2 YSLEER. In nucleotides, the CDR3 is TGCGCCAGCAGCCAGGATTCGACAGGGGGTCCCTTGGGGACCGGGGAGCTGTTTTTT. It codes for CASSQDSTGGPLGTGELFF.

The V gene is TRBV4-1, the J gene TRBJ2-5; no reliable D call. Germline V gives CDR1 MGHRA, CDR2 YSYEKL. V lost 0 bases and J 3 bases, leaving 14 bases between the germline ends. The CDR3 runs 16 residues. The CDR3 is CASSQDSLGTEETQYF. CDR3 coding DNA: TGCGCCAGCAGCCAAGATTCGTTAGGAACAGAAGAGACCCAGTACTTC.

The rearrangement uses TRBV12-3 or TRBV12-4 and TRBJ2-7; TRBD1 is a possible D gene (6 bases). Trimming removed 6 bases at V and 3 bases at J, with 9 bases between. The CDR3 totals 12 residues. In nucleotides, the CDR3 is TGTGCCAGCAGAGGACAGAGCTACGAGCAGTACTTC. As protein: CASRGQSYEQYF.